The 13 T cell receptor beta chains reported below all come from one sample, sequenced in a study of tissue T cells after allogeneic stem cell transplantation. Data came from immunoSEQ multiplex PCR; TCRdb stores just in-frame clones and leaves some out. The sample shows tens of thousands of clones, approximately 72% of them seen only once. Sequenced: spleen. The receptor set was obtained from a female BALB/c mouse in good health. MHC haplotype: H2-d.

For this clone: Genes and germline are mouse. The read ends 1 residue shy of where the CDR3 ends; the end is completed using the germline J gene. The chain has TRBV13-2 and TRBJ2-2, with 10 bases lining up with TRBD2. This CDR3 has 16 amino acids. J gave up 0 bases and V 6 bases, and 5 bases lay outside the gene matches. Germline V gene sequence: CDR1 NNHNN, CDR2 SYGAGS (reference sequence). Here the CDR3 reads CASDKGLGTNTGQLYF. CDR3 DNA (partial): TGTGCCAGCGACAAGGGACTGGGGACAAACACCGGGCAGCTCTAC.

A word on this clone: These gene names are mouse names. The observed sequence ends 1 residue before the CDR3 terminus, with the missing tail filled in from the germline J gene. The V call is TRBV5, the J call TRBJ2-1, with TRBD2 identical over 8 bases. Germline CDR1 and CDR2: LGHNA and YNLKQL (reference sequence). The V segment lost 0 bases and the J segment 3 bases; nucleotides outside the gene matches: 7. This CDR3 comprises 17 residues. The CDR3 here is CASSQDLGGGAYAEQFF. CDR3 DNA (partial): TGTGCCAGCAGCCAAGATCTAGGGGGGGGCGCCTATGCTGAGCAGTTC.

Comments on this clone: Gene labels here are mouse ones. The missing CDR3 end, 1 residue past where the read stops, is filled in from the germline J gene. The V and J genes are TRBV2 and TRBJ2-2, with 7 bases fitting TRBD2. This CDR3 contains 15 residues. V trimming: 3 bases; J trimming: 0 bases; junction bases outside the gene matches: 1. Germline CDR1 LGHNA, CDR2 YSYQKL. The CDR3 protein is CASSQLGANTGQLYF. CDR3 DNA, as far as it was read: TGTGCCAGCAGCCAGCTGGGGGCAAACACCGGGCAGCTCTAC.

Details on this clone: Each gene name is a mouse one. With the read ending 1 residue before the CDR3 end, the germline J gene is used to fill in that end. The chain couples TRBV29 to TRBJ1-1; 12 nucleotides line up with TRBD1. This CDR3 is built from 13 residues. V was pared by 10 bases and J by 6 bases, with 6 bases of the junction left unmatched. Per germline, CDR1 MSHET and CDR2 SYDVDS. CDR3 DNA, as far as it was read: TGTGCTATCACCGGGACAGGGGGCCCAGAAGTCTTC. Translating it yields CAITGTGGPEVF. The whole CDR3 sequence reads CAITGTGGPEVFF.

This clone appeared a few times. Gene labels here are mouse ones. The CDR3 goes on 1 residue after the read ends, and that part is filled in from the germline J gene. This chain connects TRBV13-3 to TRBJ2-7; 9 bases match TRBD2. Germline trimming cut 4 bases from V and 4 bases from J; bases unmatched to any gene: 6. This CDR3 is 14 amino acids long. The germline CDR1 and CDR2 sequences are NNHDY and SYVADS. The CDR3 sequence is CASSPRLGVYEQYF. The DNA read from the CDR3 is TGTGCCAGCAGTCCACGACTGGGGGTTTATGAACAGTAC.

Comments on this clone: Germline and genes here are mouse. From the germline J gene comes the end of the CDR3, since the read stops 1 residue before it. The chain has TRBV13-2 and TRBJ1-2; 9 bases fit TRBD1. Germline CDR1 reads NNHNN; CDR2 reads SYGAGS (reference sequence). The CDR3 runs to 14 residues. Losses at the gene ends were 2 bases for V and 3 bases for J; bases not matched to a gene: 2. The CDR3 loop reads CASGEQGAHSDYTF. The CDR3 bases that were read are TGTGCCAGCGGTGAACAGGGGGCGCACTCCGACTACACC.

On this clone: Gene names follow the mouse nomenclature. The read gets to within 1 residue of the CDR3 end, and the germline J gene fills in the rest. The gene calls are TRBV13-2 and TRBJ1-3, with a tentative D call TRBD1 (6 bases). The CDR3 consists of 15 residues. V was pared by 1 base and J by 3 bases, with 11 bases between. Germline CDR1 reads NNHNN; CDR2 reads SYGAGS (reference sequence). CDR3: CASGDRGRGGNTLYF. The CDR3 DNA, read in part, is TGTGCCAGCGGTGATCGGGGGCGCGGTGGAAATACGCTCTAT.

Details on this clone: Any gene name here is a mouse gene name. The CDR3 end is not reached by the read, which stops 1 residue before it; the germline J gene fills it in. This chain uses TRBV19 with TRBJ2-1; perhaps TRBD1 as D (6 bases). The CDR3 runs to 13 residues. The germline gives CDR1 FNHDT, CDR2 SITEND (reference sequence). The V end lost 3 bases, the J end lost 3 bases, and 7 bases lay between the germline ends. The DNA read from the CDR3 is TGTGCCAGCAGTACGGACAGCTATGCTGAGCAGTTC. The encoded protein is CASSTDSYAEQF. The whole CDR3 is CASSTDSYAEQFF. The full variable domain, in which reference TRBV19 and TRBJ2-1 provide the parts outside the CDR3, is GGIITQTPKFLIGQEGQKLTLKCQQNFNHDTMYWYRQDSGKGLRLIYYSITENDLQKGDLSEGYDASREKKSSFSLTVTSAQKNEMAVFLCASSTDSYAEQFFGPGTRLTVL.

A word on this clone: The gene names given are mouse names. The CDR3 end lies 1 residue beyond the end of the read and is filled in from the germline J gene. This chain uses TRBV3 with TRBJ1-2; 7 nucleotides line up with TRBD1. Germline V lookup: CDR1 SNHLY, CDR2 FYNGKV (reference sequence). The CDR3 contains 14 residues. After removal of 1 base from V and 2 bases from J, the junction contained 1 base not matched to a gene. CDR3 sequence reads: CASSLEGANSDYTF. CDR3 DNA, as far as it was read: TGTGCCAGCAGCTTAGAGGGGGCTAACTCCGACTACACC.

As for this clone: Gene names refer to mouse genes. The sequence runs out 1 residue before the end of the CDR3; the remainder is reconstructed from the germline J gene. V gene TRBV14 combines with J gene TRBJ2-5, with D tentatively TRBD1 (6 bases). Germline CDR1 is SGHDT and CDR2 is FRDEAV. The CDR3 is 14 amino acids. Trimming pared 5 bases from V and 1 base from J, leaving 11 bases between. The CDR3 bases that were read are TGTGCCAGCAGCCTACAGGGATACCAAGACACCCAGTAC. Protein: CASSLQGYQDTQY. The CDR3 in full is CASSLQGYQDTQYF. Together with reference TRBV14 and TRBJ2-5, the CDR3 gives the full variable domain: EAGVTQSPRYAVLQEGQAVSFWCDPISGHDTLYWYQQPRDQGPQLLVYFRDEAVIDNSQLPSDRFSAVRPKGTNSTLKIQSAKQGDTATYLCASSLQGYQDTQYFGPGTRLLVL.

A remark on this clone: Any gene name here is a mouse gene name. The read terminates 1 residue ahead of where the CDR3 ends, so the germline J gene completes it. V is TRBV4 and J is TRBJ2-5; TRBD2 matches 10 bases. The V segment lost 5 bases and the J segment 6 bases; nucleotides outside the gene matches: 8. This CDR3 contains 15 residues. Germline loops: CDR1 LGHDT, CDR2 YNNKQL (reference sequence). The CDR3 spells CASSPNWGGWDTQYF. The sequenced part of the CDR3 DNA is TGTGCCAGCAGCCCAAACTGGGGGGGGTGGGACACCCAGTAC.

In the case of this clone: The gene symbols are mouse symbols. The read comes to an end 1 residue before the CDR3 does, leaving the germline J gene to fill in the end. The V gene is TRBV13-1, the J gene TRBJ2-5; D not resolved. Trimming stripped 2 bases from V and 0 bases from J, with 7 bases between. The germline V gene encodes CDR1 NSHNY and CDR2 SYGAGN. The CDR3 totals 14 residues. Incomplete CDR3 DNA: TGTGCCAGCAGTGAAGCTGGAAACCAAGACACCCAGTAC. Amino acids: CASSEAGNQDTQY. The entire CDR3 reads CASSEAGNQDTQYF.

Concerning this clone itself: Gene names and germline match the mouse. The sequence runs out 1 residue before the end of the CDR3; the remainder is reconstructed from the germline J gene. The chain recombines TRBV13-3 with TRBJ1-3; TRBD1 matches 10 bases. V trimming: 3 bases; J trimming: 2 bases; junction bases outside the gene matches: 5. The CDR3 contains 16 residues. Looked up from germline, CDR1 is NNHDY and CDR2 is SYVADS. The chain's CDR3 is CASSGPGQGPGNTLYF. The CDR3 bases that were read are TGTGCCAGCAGTGGTCCGGGACAGGGGCCTGGAAATACGCTCTAT.